Sequencing of this T cell receptor (beta chain) was carried out in a study of monozygotic twins with inflammatory bowel disease. Eight separate reactions per sample yielded the cDNA. UMIs were attached via template switching, each with a 6-nucleotide sample barcode. Two nested PCRs, of approximately 16 and 10 cycles, processed TCRalpha and TCRbeta cDNA. TCRdb re-called the 5' RACE reads and shows each CDR3 protein once, DNA omitted. The sample holds approximately 400,000 distinct CDR3 sequences. This sequence originates from a human donor with ulcerative colitis or Crohn's disease, or a healthy co-twin of an affected twin (not recorded which). Material for sequencing was blood.

The CDR3 spells CSATGVGGYTF. The chain joins TRBV29-1 to TRBJ1-2. The germline CDR1 and CDR2 sequences are SQVTM and ANQGSEA. CDR3 length equals 11 residues.